This is a list of T cell receptor beta chains from one sample in a study of T cell repertoires in cytomegalovirus infection. TCRdb processed the reads anew with MiXCR; each CDR3 protein has one entry. The sample includes 630,000 or so distinct CDR3 sequences, roughly a quarter of them seen just once. Sequences were obtained from CD8+ T cells from PBMCs. The source of these receptors is a human donor in good health (CMV status not recorded). Some clones in this sample may be carry-over from other donors' samples. CDR3s include the opening cysteine and the closing phenylalanine or tryptophan. The order of the fields is J gene, D gene, clone size, V gene, CDR3 protein, CDR3 DNA. A D gene is named only where the DNA matches it firmly. Clone size is given for some rows only: seen once, a few or many times, or a class if the clone is expanded.

TRBJ2-2,TRBD2,many,TRBV7-2,CASSFWTSFDTGELFF,TGTGCCAGCAGCTTCTGGACTAGCTTTGACACCGGGGAGCTGTTTTTT
TRBJ2-7,.,many,TRBV7-8,CASSLGMSVLSRSYEQYF,TGTGCCAGCAGCTTAGGTATGAGTGTCCTGTCTCGCTCCTACGAGCAGTACTTC
TRBJ2-2,TRBD1,.,TRBV24-1,CATSDLPRDRNTGELFF,TGTGCCACCAGTGATTTGCCCCGGGACAGAAACACCGGGGAGCTGTTTTTT
TRBJ2-5,.,few,TRBV25-1,CASSERSWGVQETQYF,TGTGCCAGCAGTGAAAGGTCATGGGGGGTCCAAGAGACCCAGTACTTC
TRBJ2-3,TRBD2,few,TRBV7-9,CASSLLAGGNTDTQYF,TGTGCCAGCAGCCTCCTAGCGGGGGGCAACACAGATACGCAGTATTTT
TRBJ1-2,.,.,TRBV28,CVSSPTGYGYTF,TGTGTCAGCAGTCCAACGGGGTATGGCTACACCTTC
TRBJ1-1,.,few,TRBV13,CASSLGGNRETSTEAFF,TGTGCCAGCAGCTTAGGGGGTAACAGGGAAACAAGCACTGAAGCTTTCTTT
TRBJ2-1,TRBD2,many,TRBV28,CASSSSGYNEQFF,TGTGCCAGCAGTTCTAGCGGCTACAATGAGCAGTTCTTC
TRBJ2-3,TRBD2,.,TRBV2,CASSFPLADSTDTQYF,TGTGCCAGCAGTTTTCCACTAGCGGATAGCACAGATACGCAGTATTTT
TRBJ2-3,.,many,TRBV7-6,CASSSASRGTDTQYF,TGTGCCAGCAGCTCCGCGTCGAGAGGCACAGATACGCAGTATTTT
TRBJ1-5,TRBD1,.,TRBV28,CASRSRGRIQPQHF,TGTGCCAGCAGAAGCAGGGGGCGCATACAGCCCCAGCATTTT
TRBJ2-1,.,.,TRBV6-2/TRBV6-3,CASSFIGIGRLPYNEQFF,TGTGCCAGCAGCTTCATCGGAATCGGGCGCCTCCCCTACAATGAGCAGTTCTTC
TRBJ2-1,.,.,TRBV27,CASSLFSQDWGDEQFF,TGTGCCAGCAGTTTATTTTCACAGGATTGGGGAGATGAGCAGTTCTTC
TRBJ2-5,TRBD2,.,TRBV20-1,CSATSSGGKTQYF,TGCAGTGCTACCTCTAGCGGGGGGAAGACCCAGTACTTC
TRBJ2-3,.,many,TRBV28,CASSFDSTDTQYF,TGTGCCAGCAGTTTCGATAGCACAGATACGCAGTATTTT